This record concerns one TCR beta chain sequence. Lesional scalp punch biopsies and peripheral blood were collected from alopecia areata patients. This entry is derived from a study of CD8+ T cells in alopecia areata. Looking at the study overall: Dosing with tofacitinib proceeded for 6 to 18 months, followed by 6 months off drug.

Extraction of RNA preceded its reverse transcription into cDNA, which served as the sequencing template. TCRdb keeps only in-frame clones here, not all; method: immunoSEQ multiplex PCR. This sample has 120,000 or so clones, with roughly two fifths found just once. The junction had 10 bases not matched to a gene; V was cut back by 8 bases and J by 8 bases. Germline loops: CDR1 GTSNPN, CDR2 SVGIG (reference sequence). The CDR3 contains 13 residues. The sample comprised CD4+ T cells sorted from blood. This TCR came from a human donor with alopecia areata. This chain links TRBV30 with TRBJ1-4; 8 positions agree with TRBD1. This CDR3 reads CAGNQGAGEKLFF. Here the CDR3 DNA reads TGTGCCGGGAATCAGGGGGCCGGGGAAAAACTGTTTTTT. The entire variable domain, with the rest obtained from reference TRBV30 and TRBJ1-4, is as follows: SQTIHQWPATLVQPVGSPLSLECTVEGTSNPNLYWYRQAAGRGLQLLFYSVGIGQISSEVPQNLSASRPQDRQFILSSKKLLLSDSGFYLCAGNQGAGEKLFFGSGTQLSVL.